The rows below give T cell receptor beta chains drawn from one sample of a study of low-dose radiotherapy and immunotherapy resistance in tumors. MiXCR, run by TCRdb on the reads, gives a single entry per CDR3 protein. The sample carries around 100,000 distinct CDR3 sequences, more than 20% recorded once. This specimen was PBMCs, taken after low-dose radiotherapy plus immunotherapy. The receptor source for this set is a female donor with ovarian cancer. The CDR3 runs from the conserved cysteine through the conserved F or W. A D gene is named only where the DNA matches it firmly. Rows may omit the clone size; those that give it use once, few, many or a size class.

CDR3 protein: CASRGDTNTGELFF
CDR3 DNA: TGTGCCAGCCGAGGCGATACGAACACCGGGGAGCTGTTTTTT
J gene: TRBJ2-2
V gene: TRBV2
clone size: few
D gene: NA

CDR3 protein: CASRDILDGGSWDYTF
CDR3 DNA: TGTGCCAGCAGAGACATCTTGGACGGGGGTTCCTGGGACTACACCTTC
J gene: TRBJ1-2
V gene: TRBV9
clone size: many
D gene: NA

CDR3 protein: CASSVGLAGFARQFF
CDR3 DNA: TGTGCCAGCAGCGTAGGGCTAGCGGGATTTGCTCGGCAGTTCTTC
J gene: TRBJ2-1
V gene: TRBV9
clone size: many
D gene: TRBD2

CDR3 protein: CSARSSGRNYEQYF
CDR3 DNA: TGCAGTGCTAGGTCTAGCGGGAGAAACTACGAGCAGTACTTC
J gene: TRBJ2-7
V gene: TRBV20-1
clone size: many
D gene: TRBD2

CDR3 protein: CASSQIRTRLNTEAFF
CDR3 DNA: TGTGCCAGCAGCCAAATCAGGACACGGTTGAACACTGAAGCTTTCTTT
J gene: TRBJ1-1
V gene: TRBV12-3/TRBV12-4
clone size: NA
D gene: NA

CDR3 protein: CASSYSRTSGNEQFF
CDR3 DNA: TGTGCCAGCAGTTACTCGAGGACTAGCGGGAATGAGCAGTTCTTC
J gene: TRBJ2-1
V gene: TRBV6-2/TRBV6-3
clone size: many
D gene: TRBD2

CDR3 protein: CASSNRGRHTDTQYF
CDR3 DNA: TGTGCCAGTAGTAATCGGGGGCGACACACAGATACGCAGTATTTT
J gene: TRBJ2-3
V gene: TRBV19
clone size: many
D gene: NA

CDR3 protein: CASRNAGPGVYEQYF
CDR3 DNA: TGCGCCAGCAGGAATGCGGGACCCGGGGTTTACGAGCAGTACTTC
J gene: TRBJ2-7
V gene: TRBV5-1
clone size: many
D gene: NA

CDR3 protein: CASSLAGQGYEQYF
CDR3 DNA: TGCGCCAGCAGCTTGGCCGGACAGGGCTACGAGCAGTACTTC
J gene: TRBJ2-7
V gene: TRBV5-1
clone size: few
D gene: TRBD1

CDR3 protein: CASSLVRGPKLSYNSPLHF
CDR3 DNA: TGTGCCAGCAGCTTAGTTCGGGGGCCAAAACTATCGTATAATTCACCCCTCCACTTT
J gene: TRBJ1-6
V gene: TRBV11-2
clone size: NA
D gene: NA

CDR3 protein: CASSPQGTTMNTEAFF
CDR3 DNA: TGTGCCAGCAGCCCGCAAGGGACAACCATGAACACTGAAGCTTTCTTT
J gene: TRBJ1-1
V gene: TRBV7-9
clone size: NA
D gene: NA

CDR3 protein: CASNPRTGWAGELFF
CDR3 DNA: TGTGCCAGCAACCCCAGGACAGGGTGGGCCGGGGAGCTGTTTTTT
J gene: TRBJ2-2
V gene: TRBV7-2
clone size: many
D gene: TRBD1

CDR3 protein: CSVEDGGRDEQYF
CDR3 DNA: TGCAGCGTTGAAGATGGGGGGAGGGACGAGCAGTACTTC
J gene: TRBJ2-7
V gene: TRBV29-1
clone size: many
D gene: TRBD2

CDR3 protein: CASSAGTSITGELFF
CDR3 DNA: TGTGCCAGCAGTGCCGGGACTAGCATCACCGGGGAGCTGTTTTTT
J gene: TRBJ2-2
V gene: TRBV28
clone size: many
D gene: TRBD2

CDR3 protein: CASSFDTYEQYF
CDR3 DNA: TGTGCCAGCAGCTTTGACACCTACGAGCAGTACTTC
J gene: TRBJ2-7
V gene: TRBV7-2
clone size: NA
D gene: NA

CDR3 protein: CASRGRQGWTEAFF
CDR3 DNA: TGTGCCAGCAGGGGCCGACAGGGGTGGACTGAAGCTTTCTTT
J gene: TRBJ1-1
V gene: TRBV28
clone size: many
D gene: TRBD1

CDR3 protein: CAYGQPGTGFAPGSCFF
CDR3 DNA: NA
J gene: TRBJ2-2
V gene: TRBV28
clone size: many
D gene: NA

CDR3 protein: CASSAAGGRSGPRTYEQYF
CDR3 DNA: TGTGCCAGTAGTGCCGCGGGGGGAAGGAGCGGGCCGCGTACATACGAGCAGTACTTC
J gene: TRBJ2-7
V gene: TRBV19
clone size: many
D gene: TRBD2

CDR3 protein: CSARAVARGGLYEQYF
CDR3 DNA: TGCAGTGCTAGAGCAGTAGCGCGGGGGGGACTCTACGAGCAGTACTTC
J gene: TRBJ2-7
V gene: TRBV20-1
clone size: many
D gene: TRBD2

CDR3 protein: CASSPRLHTEAFF
CDR3 DNA: TGTGCCAGCAGCCCGAGATTGCACACTGAAGCTTTCTTC
J gene: TRBJ1-1
V gene: TRBV6-5
clone size: NA
D gene: NA

CDR3 protein: CATSRVGTDNQPQHF
CDR3 DNA: TGTGCCACCAGCAGAGTTGGGACAGACAATCAGCCCCAGCATTTT
J gene: TRBJ1-5
V gene: TRBV15
clone size: many
D gene: TRBD1

CDR3 protein: CSASSLQYF
CDR3 DNA: TGCAGTGCTAGCAGTCTCCAGTACTTC
J gene: TRBJ2-5
V gene: TRBV20-1
clone size: many
D gene: NA

CDR3 protein: CASSEPGVVGGGKVDEQFF
CDR3 DNA: TGTGCCAGCAGTGAACCGGGGGTAGTGGGCGGGGGAAAGGTTGATGAGCAGTTCTTC
J gene: TRBJ2-1
V gene: TRBV6-2/TRBV6-3
clone size: NA
D gene: TRBD2

CDR3 protein: CASSPQGGRTGELFF
CDR3 DNA: TGCGCCAGCAGCCCACAGGGGGGTCGCACCGGGGAGCTGTTTTTT
J gene: TRBJ2-2
V gene: TRBV5-1
clone size: NA
D gene: TRBD1

CDR3 protein: CASRLEFGTGGSEQYF
CDR3 DNA: TGTGCCAGCAGGCTCGAGTTCGGGACAGGGGGTTCCGAGCAGTACTTC
J gene: TRBJ2-7
V gene: TRBV6-5
clone size: many
D gene: TRBD1

CDR3 protein: CASSPEGGHEQYF
CDR3 DNA: TGTGCCAGCAGCCCCGAGGGGGGCCACGAGCAGTACTTC
J gene: TRBJ2-7
V gene: TRBV13
clone size: many
D gene: NA

CDR3 protein: CASSLGTSVYNEQFF
CDR3 DNA: TGTGCTAGCAGCTTAGGGACTAGCGTCTACAATGAGCAGTTCTTC
J gene: TRBJ2-1
V gene: TRBV7-7
clone size: many
D gene: TRBD2

CDR3 protein: CASSSLNGGTDTQYF
CDR3 DNA: TGTGCCAGCAGTTCTTTGAACGGGGGCACAGATACGCAGTATTTT
J gene: TRBJ2-3
V gene: TRBV12-3/TRBV12-4
clone size: NA
D gene: NA

CDR3 protein: CASSLGQIRLDTEAFF
CDR3 DNA: TGTGCCAGCAGCTTAGGACAGATACGGCTGGACACTGAAGCTTTCTTT
J gene: TRBJ1-1
V gene: TRBV7-8
clone size: many
D gene: NA

CDR3 protein: CASSLEGGRIPEEQYF
CDR3 DNA: TGCGCCAGCAGCTTGGAGGGCGGGAGAATTCCGGAAGAGCAGTACTTC
J gene: TRBJ2-7
V gene: TRBV5-1
clone size: few
D gene: TRBD2

CDR3 protein: CASSSPEAGARTGELFF
CDR3 DNA: TGTGCCAGCAGCTCTCCGGAAGCGGGAGCTCGCACCGGGGAGCTGTTTTTT
J gene: TRBJ2-2
V gene: TRBV7-6
clone size: NA
D gene: TRBD2

CDR3 protein: CASSPGRQGTDTQYF
CDR3 DNA: TGCGCCAGCAGCCCTGGTCGACAGGGGACAGATACGCAGTATTTT
J gene: TRBJ2-3
V gene: TRBV5-1
clone size: many
D gene: TRBD1

CDR3 protein: CATSSHPGDLLYNEQFF
CDR3 DNA: TGTGCCACCAGCAGTCACCCCGGGGACCTCTTATACAATGAGCAGTTCTTC
J gene: TRBJ2-1
V gene: TRBV15
clone size: NA
D gene: NA

CDR3 protein: CASSLREGLTGELFF
CDR3 DNA: TGTGCCAGCAGCTTGAGGGAGGGCCTGACCGGGGAGCTGTTTTTT
J gene: TRBJ2-2
V gene: TRBV7-8
clone size: many
D gene: TRBD2

CDR3 protein: CASSSATGLFHEQYF
CDR3 DNA: TGTGCCAGCAGCTCGGCTACAGGGCTGTTCCACGAGCAGTACTTC
J gene: TRBJ2-7
V gene: TRBV5-4
clone size: many
D gene: NA

CDR3 protein: CASSEAGISGEQYF
CDR3 DNA: TGTGCCAGCAGTGAAGCGGGGATCTCTGGCGAGCAGTACTTC
J gene: TRBJ2-7
V gene: TRBV2
clone size: many
D gene: NA

CDR3 protein: CASSPGQKETQYF
CDR3 DNA: TGTGCCAGCTCACCGGGACAAAAAGAGACCCAGTACTTC
J gene: TRBJ2-5
V gene: TRBV12-3/TRBV12-4
clone size: many
D gene: NA

CDR3 protein: CSARGGAGAIDTQYF
CDR3 DNA: TGCAGTGCTAGAGGGGGAGCGGGGGCCATAGATACGCAGTATTTT
J gene: TRBJ2-3
V gene: TRBV20-1
clone size: few
D gene: TRBD2

CDR3 protein: CASSPPGGTQYF
CDR3 DNA: TGTGCCAGCTCACCCCCGGGGGGTACGCAGTATTTT
J gene: TRBJ2-3
V gene: TRBV18
clone size: NA
D gene: TRBD2

CDR3 protein: CASKAGQMGETQYF
CDR3 DNA: TGTGCCAGCAAGGCGGGGCAGATGGGGGAGACCCAGTACTTC
J gene: TRBJ2-5
V gene: TRBV19
clone size: NA
D gene: NA

CDR3 protein: CASSQLRGTGNTGELFF
CDR3 DNA: TGTGCCAGCAGTCAATTGCGGGGGACAGGGAACACCGGGGAGCTGTTTTTT
J gene: TRBJ2-2
V gene: TRBV28
clone size: NA
D gene: NA

CDR3 protein: CASSAQWGEQYF
CDR3 DNA: TGTGCCAGCAGTGCTCAGTGGGGCGAGCAGTACTTC
J gene: TRBJ2-7
V gene: TRBV28
clone size: NA
D gene: NA

CDR3 protein: CASSFRGGGTGELFF
CDR3 DNA: TGTGCCAGCAGCTTCAGGGGCGGGGGGACCGGGGAGCTGTTTTTT
J gene: TRBJ2-2
V gene: TRBV7-2
clone size: NA
D gene: TRBD2

CDR3 protein: CASSHPGQSLYEQYF
CDR3 DNA: TGTGCCAGCAGCCACCCGGGACAGTCCCTCTACGAGCAGTACTTC
J gene: TRBJ2-7
V gene: TRBV6-2/TRBV6-3
clone size: few
D gene: TRBD1

CDR3 protein: CSVDSRAGETQYF
CDR3 DNA: TGCAGCGTTGATTCCAGGGCAGGGGAGACCCAGTACTTC
J gene: TRBJ2-5
V gene: TRBV29-1
clone size: many
D gene: NA

CDR3 protein: CASRSPGLAINEQFF
CDR3 DNA: TGTGCCAGCAGGTCCCCGGGACTAGCCATCAATGAGCAGTTCTTC
J gene: TRBJ2-1
V gene: TRBV6-1
clone size: few
D gene: TRBD2

CDR3 protein: CASSEQGGKRNYEQYF
CDR3 DNA: TGTGCCAGCAGTGAACAAGGGGGGAAGAGGAACTACGAGCAGTACTTC
J gene: TRBJ2-7
V gene: TRBV27
clone size: many
D gene: NA

CDR3 protein: CASSYVRGAEYTGELFF
CDR3 DNA: TGTGCCAGCAGTTATGTGCGGGGGGCAGAGTACACCGGGGAGCTGTTTTTT
J gene: TRBJ2-2
V gene: TRBV6-2/TRBV6-3
clone size: many
D gene: TRBD2

CDR3 protein: CASTELAGVVGTQYF
CDR3 DNA: TGTGCCAGCACCGAACTAGCGGGGGTCGTTGGGACCCAGTACTTC
J gene: TRBJ2-5
V gene: TRBV6-2/TRBV6-3
clone size: NA
D gene: TRBD2

CDR3 protein: CATSDAFHGELFF
CDR3 DNA: TGTGCCACCAGTGATGCCTTCCACGGGGAGCTGTTTTTT
J gene: TRBJ2-2
V gene: TRBV24-1
clone size: many
D gene: NA